These 19 T cell receptor beta chains share one sample of origin, sequenced in a study of cytomegalovirus exposure and HLA in healthy donors. Profiling relied on immunoSEQ multiplex PCR, and the TCRdb table lists in-frame clones only, not all of them. Of approximately 150,000 clones listed, less than 95% are singletons. Sequencing was done on a sample of PBMCs. These receptors were collected from a woman aged 18 to 35 in good health and CMV-seropositive.

V usage is TRBV19 and J usage is TRBJ2-1; 8 bases are shared with TRBD1. CDR3 length equals 14 residues. Germline loops: CDR1 LNHDA, CDR2 SQIVND (reference sequence). V trimming: 10 bases; J trimming: 1 base; junction bases outside the gene matches: 6. The CDR3: CATATGESYNEQFF. As DNA, the CDR3 is TGTGCCACCGCGACAGGGGAATCCTACAATGAGCAGTTCTTC.

V is TRBV7-8 and J is TRBJ2-3; TRBD2 matches 12 bases. CDR1 and CDR2 from the germline V gene are SGHVS and FQNEAQ. Trimming cost V 5 bases and J 2 bases; bases outside gene matches: 5. The CDR3 is made up of 16 amino acids. CDR3 nucleotide sequence: TGTGCCAGCAGCCCTGGACTAGCGGGGAACACAGATACGCAGTATTTT. Its protein is CASSPGLAGNTDTQYF.

The J gene is TRBJ2-1, the V gene TRBV11-2; TRBD2 aligns across 7 bases. Trimming cost V 5 bases and J 2 bases; bases outside gene matches: 12. The CDR3 is made up of 17 amino acids. In germline, CDR1 is SGHAT, CDR2 FQNNGV. The chain's CDR3 is CASSVSSLALTYNEQFF. The CDR3 region has the DNA TGTGCCAGCAGCGTCTCCTCACTAGCGCTGACCTACAATGAGCAGTTCTTC. The full variable domain, with the rest looked up from reference TRBV11-2 and TRBJ2-1, is EAGVAQSPRYKIIEKRQSVAFWCNPISGHATLYWYQQILGQGPKLLIQFQNNGVVDDSQLPKDRFSAERLKGVDSTLKIQPAKLEDSAVYLCASSVSSLALTYNEQFFGPGTRLTVL.

Turning to this clone: The sample contains more than one DNA sequence encoding this CDR3. The chain links TRBV19 to TRBJ1-5, with 8 positions matching TRBD1. Losses at the gene ends were 5 bases for V and 2 bases for J; bases not matched to a gene: 2. This CDR3 is built from 14 residues. Germline lookup yields CDR1 LNHDA and CDR2 SQIVND (reference sequence). The CDR3 DNA follows: TGTGCCAGTAGTCCGACAGGGGGCAATCAGCCCCAGCATTTT. Protein: CASSPTGGNQPQHF.

The V gene is TRBV5-6, the J gene TRBJ2-1, with 10 bases matching TRBD1. Trimming at V came to 3 bases and at J to 12 bases, leaving 3 bases not matched to a gene. The germline CDR1 and CDR2 sequences are SGHDT and YYEEEE. This CDR3 has 12 residues. The DNA for the CDR3 is TGTGCCAGCAGCTGGGGACAGGGGTTGCAGTTCTTC. Protein sequence: CASSWGQGLQFF.

The chain has TRBV11-3 and TRBJ2-2; possible D gene TRBD1, 6 bases. The CDR3 loop spans 16 amino acids. Per germline, CDR1 SGHNT and CDR2 YENEEA. V was trimmed by 0 bases and J by 3 bases, leaving 11 bases between them. The DNA for the CDR3 is TGTGCCAGCAGCTTAGATTTAGCAGGGGACACCGGGGAGCTGTTTTTT. Translation gives CASSLDLAGDTGELFF.

The genes are TRBV21-1 and TRBJ2-3; TRBD2, as called in the table, went unchecked against the DNA. TRBV21-1 is assigned pseudogene status. This CDR3 is built from 15 residues. In DNA, the CDR3 is TGTGCCAGCAGTCCAAGGCGGGTATGCACAGATACGCAGTATTTT. This gives the protein CASSPRRVCTDTQYF.

The rearrangement links TRBV7-6 to TRBJ2-7; TRBD2 might be the D (6 bases). The V end was cut by 4 bases, the J end by 7 bases, with 17 bases between. The length of the CDR3 is 14 residues. Germline values: CDR1 SGHVS, CDR2 FNYEAQ. CDR3 DNA sequence: TGTGCCAGCAGCTCCCCAGGTCTAGCGCTAGAGCAGTACTTC. Its protein is CASSSPGLALEQYF.

The chain carries TRBV28 and TRBJ2-7, with TRBD2 matching 9 bases. The CDR3 is 15 residues long. CDR1 is MDHEN, CDR2 SYDVKM, per germline. Trimming removed 5 bases from V and 7 bases from J; junction bases left unmatched: 12. In DNA, the CDR3 is TGTGCCAGCAGTAGATTAGCGGGAGCAGAGGGGGAGCAGTACTTC. This sequence encodes CASSRLAGAEGEQYF. Full variable domain (outside the CDR3, taken from reference TRBV28 and TRBJ2-7): DVKVTQSSRYLVKRTGEKVFLECVQDMDHENMFWYRQDPGLGLRLIYFSYDVKMKEKGDIPEGYSVSREKKERFSLILESASTNQTSMYLCASSRLAGAEGEQYFGPGTRLTVT.

Details on this clone: One end of the junction does not line up with germline, which may come from a read error. The chain recombines TRBV29-1 with TRBJ2-3, with D possibly matching TRBD2 (5 bases). The CDR3 spans 13 residues. Per the germline V gene, CDR1 is SQVTM and CDR2 is ANQGSEA. Here the CDR3 DNA reads TGCAGAGTTGAAGAAAGTCCTGGCGGGTCGCAGTATTTT. Translating gives CRVEESPGGSQYF.

The V gene is TRBV15, the J gene TRBJ2-3, with 9 bases matching TRBD2. Trimming at V came to 11 bases and at J to 2 bases, leaving 11 bases not matched to a gene. The CDR3 sequence is 15 residues long. Germline lookup yields CDR1 LNHNV and CDR2 YYDKDF (reference sequence). Here the CDR3 DNA reads TGTGCCGTAGGCGGGGGGGCTCTATCCACAGATACGCAGTATTTT. Translation: CAVGGGALSTDTQYF.

The rearrangement joins TRBV7-9 to TRBJ1-5; TRBD1 aligns across 10 bases. Losses at the gene ends were 5 bases for V and 7 bases for J; bases not matched to a gene: 8. This CDR3 contains 15 residues. Germline CDR1 is SEHNR and CDR2 is FQNEAQ (reference sequence). The CDR3: CASSRTGTGEQPQHF. In DNA form, the CDR3 reads TGTGCCAGCAGCAGAACCGGGACAGGGGAACAGCCCCAGCATTTT.

The V gene is TRBV4-1, the J gene TRBJ2-1, with D perhaps TRBD2 (6 bases). Trimming removed 4 bases from V and 2 bases from J, with 15 bases in between. The CDR3 is made up of 16 amino acids. Per the germline V gene, CDR1 is MGHRA and CDR2 is YSYEKL. CDR3 loop: CASSPLFGSAYNEQFF. CDR3 nucleotide sequence: TGCGCCAGCAGCCCCCTCTTCGGGAGCGCCTACAATGAGCAGTTCTTC.

The chain recombines TRBV13 with TRBJ1-6; 8 bases are shared with TRBD1. Germline V gene sequence: CDR1 PRHDT, CDR2 FYEKMQ (reference sequence). J gave up 9 bases and V 5 bases, and 12 bases lay outside the gene matches. The CDR3 length is 16 residues. CDR3 amino acids: CASSTLPRGRGSPLHF. In DNA, the CDR3 is TGTGCCAGCAGCACCCTTCCCAGGGGGCGCGGTTCACCCCTCCACTTT.

The J gene is TRBJ1-3, the V gene TRBV5-6, with D perhaps matching TRBD1 (6 bases). Trimming left V 2 bases short and J 0 bases short, with 15 bases between. The CDR3 length is 17 residues. In germline, CDR1 is SGHDT, CDR2 YYEEEE. CDR3 sequence: CASSLENRAFSGNTIYF. The CDR3 DNA reads TGTGCCAGCAGCTTAGAGAACAGGGCCTTCTCTGGAAACACCATATATTTT.

This chain joins TRBV6-5 and TRBJ2-5; possible D gene TRBD2, 6 bases. CDR3 length: 16 amino acids. Looked up from germline, CDR1 is MNHEY and CDR2 is SVGAGI. Trimming removed 2 bases from V and 0 bases from J, with 13 bases in between. In nucleotides, the CDR3 is TGTGCCAGCAGTTACACTCCGACTAGGGACCAAGAGACCCAGTACTTC. This encodes CASSYTPTRDQETQYF.

The chain is built from TRBV9 and TRBJ2-1, with D uncertain. V lost 0 bases, J lost 9 bases, and 10 bases lay in between. CDR1 SGDLS and CDR2 YYNGEE come from the germline V gene. This CDR3 has 13 amino acids. The chain's CDR3 is CASSVGGLGEQFF. The CDR3 DNA sequence: TGTGCCAGCAGCGTAGGAGGCCTCGGTGAGCAGTTCTTC.

V gene TRBV19 combines with J gene TRBJ1-6; 8 bases fit TRBD1. Germline CDR1 reads LNHDA; CDR2 reads SQIVND (reference sequence). V lost 5 bases and J lost 6; bases outside the gene matches: 6. The CDR3 spans 15 residues. The CDR3 DNA is TGTGCCAGTAGTCTCGGGACAGGAAGTAATTCACCCCTCCACTTT. Protein: CASSLGTGSNSPLHF.

CDR3 bases: TGTGCCAGCAGTGAATACAATCAGCCCCAGCATTTT. The encoded protein is CASSEYNQPQHF. The chain employs TRBV2 and TRBJ1-5; the D is unclear. The CDR3 covers 12 residues. The V end was cut by 2 bases, the J end by 3 bases, with 2 bases between. Looked up from germline, CDR1 is SNHLY and CDR2 is FYNNEI.